This T cell receptor beta chain was recovered during a study of cytomegalovirus exposure and HLA in healthy donors. The junction had 11 bases not matched to a gene; V was cut back by 0 bases and J by 8 bases. CDR1 is GTSNPN and CDR2 is SVGIG in the germline V gene (reference sequence). The CDR3 is 16 residues long. The primer mix had 60 Vbeta and 13 Jbeta primers. Measured with immunoSEQ multiplex PCR; TCRdb has only the in-frame clones, and not every one. The profile shows 100,000 to 140,000 clones, 81% of them singletons. Study-wide results and limits: As was reported, the HLA-A and HLA-B alleles of most subjects were accurately predicted from TCR beta sequences. In a later analysis, a genetic analysis reported fewer productive-TCR N-insertions in an Asian-associated ancestry cluster than the cohort average.

Donors sampled were nominally healthy, though unrecorded immune exposures were likely. A remark on this clone: The antigen remains undetermined.

The sequence was collected from a man aged 25 to 40 in good health and CMV-seronegative. The sequenced material came from PBMCs. The rearrangement uses TRBV30 and TRBJ2-1; the match to TRBD2 covers 9 bases. The CDR3 bases are TGTGCCTGGAGTGTTGTCGGCGGGGGGGCCTCTGATGAGCAGTTCTTC. Its translation is CAWSVVGGGASDEQFF.